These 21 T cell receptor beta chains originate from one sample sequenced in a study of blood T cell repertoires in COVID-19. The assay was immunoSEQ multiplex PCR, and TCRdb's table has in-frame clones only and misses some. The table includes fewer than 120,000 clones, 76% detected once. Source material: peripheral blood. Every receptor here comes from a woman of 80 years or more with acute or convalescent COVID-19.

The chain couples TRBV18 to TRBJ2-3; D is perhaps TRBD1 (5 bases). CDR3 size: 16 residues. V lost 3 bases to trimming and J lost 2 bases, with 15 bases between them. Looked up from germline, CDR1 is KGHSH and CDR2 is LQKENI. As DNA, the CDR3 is TGTGCCAGCTCACCCGTGACAGAGCTTTCCACAGATACGCAGTATTTT. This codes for CASSPVTELSTDTQYF.

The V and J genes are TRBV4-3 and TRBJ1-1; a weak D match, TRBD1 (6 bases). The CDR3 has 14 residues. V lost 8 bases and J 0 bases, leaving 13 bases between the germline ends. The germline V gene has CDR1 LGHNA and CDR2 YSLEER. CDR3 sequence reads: CASSHRAMNTEAFF. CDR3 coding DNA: TGCGCCAGCTCGCACAGGGCCATGAACACTGAAGCTTTCTTT.

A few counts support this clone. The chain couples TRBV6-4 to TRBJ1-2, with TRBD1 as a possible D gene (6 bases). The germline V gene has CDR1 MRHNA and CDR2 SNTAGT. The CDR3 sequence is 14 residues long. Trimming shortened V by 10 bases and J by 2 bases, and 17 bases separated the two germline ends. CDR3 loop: CATSTGGQNYGYTF. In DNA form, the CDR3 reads TGTGCCACCTCCACGGGAGGACAGAACTATGGCTACACCTTC.

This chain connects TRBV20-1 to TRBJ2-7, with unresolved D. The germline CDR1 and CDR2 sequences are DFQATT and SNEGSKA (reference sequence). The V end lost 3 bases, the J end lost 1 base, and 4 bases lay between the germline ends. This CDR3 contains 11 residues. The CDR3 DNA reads TGCAGTGCTAGCAGATCCTACGAGCAGTACTTC. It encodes CSASRSYEQYF.

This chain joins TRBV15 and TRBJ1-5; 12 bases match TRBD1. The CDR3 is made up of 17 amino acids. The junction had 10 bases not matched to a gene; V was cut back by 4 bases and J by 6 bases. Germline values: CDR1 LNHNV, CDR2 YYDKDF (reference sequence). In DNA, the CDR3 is TGTGCCACCAGCAAACCGGGACAGGGGGCTGGAGGTCAGCCCCAGCATTTT. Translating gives CATSKPGQGAGGQPQHF.

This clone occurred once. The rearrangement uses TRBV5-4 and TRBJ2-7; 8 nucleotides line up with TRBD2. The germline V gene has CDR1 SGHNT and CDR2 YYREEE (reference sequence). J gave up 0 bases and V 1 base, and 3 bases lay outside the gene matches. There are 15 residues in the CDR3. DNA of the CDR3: TGTGCCAGCAGCTTGAGCGGGGGAAGCTCCTACGAGCAGTACTTC. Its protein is CASSLSGGSSYEQYF.

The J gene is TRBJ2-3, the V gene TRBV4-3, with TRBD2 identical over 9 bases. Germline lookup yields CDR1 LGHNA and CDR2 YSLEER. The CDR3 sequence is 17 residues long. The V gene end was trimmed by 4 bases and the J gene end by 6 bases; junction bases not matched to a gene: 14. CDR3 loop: CASSRMLAGRTMDTQYF. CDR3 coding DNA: TGCGCCAGCAGCCGGATGCTAGCGGGACGGACAATGGATACGCAGTATTTT.

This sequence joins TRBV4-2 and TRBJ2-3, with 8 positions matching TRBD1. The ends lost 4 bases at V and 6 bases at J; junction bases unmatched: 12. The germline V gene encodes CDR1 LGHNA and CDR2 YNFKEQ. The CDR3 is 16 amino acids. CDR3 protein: CASSPNLRQGMDTQYF. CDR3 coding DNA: TGTGCCAGCAGCCCCAACCTAAGACAGGGGATGGATACGCAGTATTTT.

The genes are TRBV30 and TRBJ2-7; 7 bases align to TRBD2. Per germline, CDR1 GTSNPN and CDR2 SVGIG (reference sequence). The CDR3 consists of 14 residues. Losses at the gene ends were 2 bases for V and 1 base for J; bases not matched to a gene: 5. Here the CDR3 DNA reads TGTGCCTGGAGTCTGGGGGGAGGGTCCTACGAGCAGTACTTC. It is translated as CAWSLGGGSYEQYF.

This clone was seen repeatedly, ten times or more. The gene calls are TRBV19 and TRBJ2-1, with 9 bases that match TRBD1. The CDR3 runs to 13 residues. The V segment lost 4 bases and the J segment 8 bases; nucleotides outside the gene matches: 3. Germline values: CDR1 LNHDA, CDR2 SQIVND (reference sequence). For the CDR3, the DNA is TGTGCCAGTAGTACTTACAGGGGGCATGAGCAGTTCTTC. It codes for CASSTYRGHEQFF.

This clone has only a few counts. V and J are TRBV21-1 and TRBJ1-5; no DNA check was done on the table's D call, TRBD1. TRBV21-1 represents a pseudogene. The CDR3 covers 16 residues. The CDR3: CASSNRTGDSNQPQHF. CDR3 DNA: TGTGCCAGCAGCAACCGGACAGGGGATAGCAATCAGCCCCAGCATTTT.

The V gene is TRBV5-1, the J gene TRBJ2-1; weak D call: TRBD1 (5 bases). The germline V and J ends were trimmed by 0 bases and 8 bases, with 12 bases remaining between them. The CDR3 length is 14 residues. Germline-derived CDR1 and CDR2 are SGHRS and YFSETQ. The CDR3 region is CASSLAQETDEQFF. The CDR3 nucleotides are TGCGCCAGCAGCTTGGCACAGGAGACCGATGAGCAGTTCTTC.

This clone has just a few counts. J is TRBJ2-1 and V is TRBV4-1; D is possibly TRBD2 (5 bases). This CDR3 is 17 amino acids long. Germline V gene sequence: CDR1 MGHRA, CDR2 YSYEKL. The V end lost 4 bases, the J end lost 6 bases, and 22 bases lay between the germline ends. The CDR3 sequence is CASSPRKATSSPNEQFF. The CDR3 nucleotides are TGCGCCAGCAGCCCTCGAAAAGCTACTAGTAGCCCCAATGAGCAGTTCTTC.

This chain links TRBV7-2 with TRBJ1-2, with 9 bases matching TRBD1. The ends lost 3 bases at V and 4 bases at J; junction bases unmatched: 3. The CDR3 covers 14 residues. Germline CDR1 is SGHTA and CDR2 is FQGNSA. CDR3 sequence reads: CASSLGQGGYGYTF. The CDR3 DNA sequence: TGTGCCAGCAGCTTGGGACAGGGCGGCTATGGCTACACCTTC. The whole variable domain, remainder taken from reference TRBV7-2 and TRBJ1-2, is GAGVSQSPSNKVTEKGKDVELRCDPISGHTALYWYRQSLGQGLEFLIYFQGNSAPDKSGLPSDRFSAERTGGSVSTLTIQRTQQEDSAVYLCASSLGQGGYGYTFGSGTRLTVV.

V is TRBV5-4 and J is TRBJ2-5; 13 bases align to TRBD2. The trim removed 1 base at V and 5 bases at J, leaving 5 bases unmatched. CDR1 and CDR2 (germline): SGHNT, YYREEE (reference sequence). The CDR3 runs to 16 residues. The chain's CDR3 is CASSLSTSGGGETQYF. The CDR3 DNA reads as TGTGCCAGCAGCTTGAGTACTAGCGGGGGGGGTGAGACCCAGTACTTC.

The CDR3 nucleotides are TGTGCCAGTAGTATCCACAGACAGAAACTCAATGAGCAGTTCTTC. This encodes CASSIHRQKLNEQFF. This chain links TRBV19 with TRBJ2-1; TRBD1 might be the D (5 bases). CDR3 length: 15 residues. Germline assignment: CDR1 LNHDA and CDR2 SQIVND (reference sequence). Deletions cut 3 bases from V and 6 bases from J, with 15 bases between.

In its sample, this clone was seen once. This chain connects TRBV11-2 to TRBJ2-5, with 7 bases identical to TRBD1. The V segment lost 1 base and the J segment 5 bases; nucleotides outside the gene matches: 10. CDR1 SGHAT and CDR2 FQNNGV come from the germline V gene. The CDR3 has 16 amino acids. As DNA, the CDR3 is TGTGCCAGCAGCTTAGGCATGACAGGGCTCGGGGAGACCCAGTACTTC. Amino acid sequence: CASSLGMTGLGETQYF.

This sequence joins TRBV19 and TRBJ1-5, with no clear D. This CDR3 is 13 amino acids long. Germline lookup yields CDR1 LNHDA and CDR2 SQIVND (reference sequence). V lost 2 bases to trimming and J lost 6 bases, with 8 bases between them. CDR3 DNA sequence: TGTGCCAGTAGTATAAGTACGCGTCAGCCCCAGCATTTT. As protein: CASSISTRQPQHF.

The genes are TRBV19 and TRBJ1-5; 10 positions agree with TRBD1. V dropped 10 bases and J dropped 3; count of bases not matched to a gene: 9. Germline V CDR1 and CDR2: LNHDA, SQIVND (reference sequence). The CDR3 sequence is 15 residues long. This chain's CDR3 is CATSRGQGFNQPQHF. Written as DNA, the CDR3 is TGTGCCACTTCTCGGGGACAGGGGTTCAATCAGCCCCAGCATTTT.

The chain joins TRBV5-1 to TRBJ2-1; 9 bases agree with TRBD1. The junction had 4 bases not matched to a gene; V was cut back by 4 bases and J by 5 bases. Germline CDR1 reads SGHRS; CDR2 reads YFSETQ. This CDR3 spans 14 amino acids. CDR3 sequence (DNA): TGCGCCAGCAGCACGGGACAGGGCAACAATGAGCAGTTCTTC. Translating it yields CASSTGQGNNEQFF.

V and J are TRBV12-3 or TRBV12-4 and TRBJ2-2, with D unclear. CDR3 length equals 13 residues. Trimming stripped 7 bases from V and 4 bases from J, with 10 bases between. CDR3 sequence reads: CASNGLPTGELFF. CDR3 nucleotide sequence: TGTGCCAGCAATGGCCTGCCCACCGGGGAGCTGTTTTTT.